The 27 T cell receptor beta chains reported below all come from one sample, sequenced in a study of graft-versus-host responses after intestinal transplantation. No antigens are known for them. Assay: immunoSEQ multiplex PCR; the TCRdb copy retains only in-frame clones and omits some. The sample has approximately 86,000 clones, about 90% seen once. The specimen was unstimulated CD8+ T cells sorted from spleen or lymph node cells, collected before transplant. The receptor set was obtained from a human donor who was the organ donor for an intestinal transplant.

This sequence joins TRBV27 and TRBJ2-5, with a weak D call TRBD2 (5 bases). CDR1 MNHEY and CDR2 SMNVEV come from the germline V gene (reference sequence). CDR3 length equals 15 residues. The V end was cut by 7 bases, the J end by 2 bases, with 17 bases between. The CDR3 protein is CASIPVVGSQETQYF. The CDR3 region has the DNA TGTGCCAGCATCCCTGTAGTAGGGAGTCAAGAGACCCAGTACTTC.

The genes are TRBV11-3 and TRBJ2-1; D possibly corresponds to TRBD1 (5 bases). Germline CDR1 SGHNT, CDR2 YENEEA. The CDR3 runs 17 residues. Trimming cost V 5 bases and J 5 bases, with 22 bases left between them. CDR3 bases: TGTGCCAGCAGCCGTAGCCCAGGGCAGGTGCAGAACAATGAGCAGTTCTTC. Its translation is CASSRSPGQVQNNEQFF.

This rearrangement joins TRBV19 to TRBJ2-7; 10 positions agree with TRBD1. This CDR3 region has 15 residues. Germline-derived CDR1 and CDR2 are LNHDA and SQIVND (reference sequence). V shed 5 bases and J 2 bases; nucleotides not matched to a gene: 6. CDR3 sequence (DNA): TGTGCCAGTAGTTCCGGGACAGGGGAAACCTACGAGCAGTACTTC. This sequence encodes CASSSGTGETYEQYF.

The DNA of the CDR3 is TGTGCCAGCAGCTTAGCACCACAGGGGGCGCGTGGGACTGAAGCTTTCTTT. Translation gives CASSLAPQGARGTEAFF. The chain has TRBV11-2 and TRBJ1-1; the match to TRBD1 covers 9 bases. J was trimmed by 5 bases and V by 1 base; bases with no gene match: 11. The CDR3 runs 17 residues. Germline CDR1 reads SGHAT; CDR2 reads FQNNGV.

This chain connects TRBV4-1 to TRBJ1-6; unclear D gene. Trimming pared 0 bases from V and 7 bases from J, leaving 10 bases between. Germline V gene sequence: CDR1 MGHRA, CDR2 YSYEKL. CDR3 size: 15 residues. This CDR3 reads CASSQEPVRNSPLHF. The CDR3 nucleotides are TGCGCCAGCAGCCAAGAGCCGGTTCGAAATTCACCCCTCCACTTT.

CDR3 residues: CASSFYPVQGRYEQYF. CDR3 nucleotide sequence: TGTGCCAGCAGCTTTTACCCTGTACAGGGGAGGTACGAGCAGTACTTC. This rearrangement joins TRBV7-9 to TRBJ2-7, with D perhaps matching TRBD1 (7 bases). The V gene's germline CDR1 is SEHNR and CDR2 FQNEAQ (reference sequence). V was pared by 3 bases and J by 4 bases, with 19 bases between. This CDR3 contains 16 residues.

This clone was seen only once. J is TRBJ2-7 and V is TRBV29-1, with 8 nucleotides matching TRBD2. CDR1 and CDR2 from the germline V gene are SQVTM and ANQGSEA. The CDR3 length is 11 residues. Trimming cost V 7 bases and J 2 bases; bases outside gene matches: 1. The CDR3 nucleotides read TGCAGCGCGGGGGGGGCCTACGAGCAGTACTTC. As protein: CSAGGAYEQYF.

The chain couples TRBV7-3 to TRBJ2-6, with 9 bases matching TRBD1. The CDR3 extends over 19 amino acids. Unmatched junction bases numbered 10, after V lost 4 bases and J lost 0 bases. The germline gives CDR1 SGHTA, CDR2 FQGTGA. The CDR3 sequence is CASSYLGGQGPSGANVLTF. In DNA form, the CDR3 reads TGTGCCAGCAGCTATCTTGGGGGACAGGGACCCTCTGGGGCCAACGTCCTGACTTTC.

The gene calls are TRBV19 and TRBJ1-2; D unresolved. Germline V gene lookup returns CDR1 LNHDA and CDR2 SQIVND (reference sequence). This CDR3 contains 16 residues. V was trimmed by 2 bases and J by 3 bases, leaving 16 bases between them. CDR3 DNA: TGTGCCAGTAGTATAACCGGGTTCGGAGATTACTATGGCTACACCTTC. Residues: CASSITGFGDYYGYTF.

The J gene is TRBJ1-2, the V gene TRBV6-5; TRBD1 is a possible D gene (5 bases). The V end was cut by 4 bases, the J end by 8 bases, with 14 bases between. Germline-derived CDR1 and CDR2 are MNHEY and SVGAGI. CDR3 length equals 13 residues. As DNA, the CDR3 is TGTGCCAGCAGTTGGGGGAGGGAGAGGGGCTACACCTTC. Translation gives CASSWGRERGYTF.

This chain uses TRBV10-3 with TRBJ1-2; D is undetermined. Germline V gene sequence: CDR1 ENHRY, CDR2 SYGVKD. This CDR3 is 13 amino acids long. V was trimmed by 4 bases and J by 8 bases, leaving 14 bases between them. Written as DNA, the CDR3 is TGTGCCATCAGTGTTCCCCCTTTTTCGGGCTACACCTTC. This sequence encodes CAISVPPFSGYTF.

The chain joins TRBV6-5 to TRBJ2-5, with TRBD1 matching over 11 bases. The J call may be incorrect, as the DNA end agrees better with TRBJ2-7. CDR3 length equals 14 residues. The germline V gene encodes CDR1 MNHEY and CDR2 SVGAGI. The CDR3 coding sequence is TGTGCCAGCAGCCCTGGACAGGGGGCGGGCGAGCAGTACTTC. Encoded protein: CASSPGQGAGEQYF.

CDR3 in DNA: TGTGCCAGCAATTCCGAAGCTGGCGGTGAGGGTGAGCAGTTCTTC. Amino acid sequence: CASNSEAGGEGEQFF. The V call is TRBV5-6, the J call TRBJ2-1; tentative D call: TRBD2 (5 bases). Germline V lookup: CDR1 SGHDT, CDR2 YYEEEE. The CDR3 has 15 residues. Trimming took 6 bases from V and 9 from J, leaving 22 bases between them.

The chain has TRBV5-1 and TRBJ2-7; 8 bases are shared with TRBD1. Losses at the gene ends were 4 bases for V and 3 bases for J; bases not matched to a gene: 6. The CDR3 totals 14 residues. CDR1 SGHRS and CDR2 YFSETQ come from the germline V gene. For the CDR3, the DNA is TGCGCCAGCAGCCCGGACAGGGTGATCTACGAGCAGTACTTC. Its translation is CASSPDRVIYEQYF.

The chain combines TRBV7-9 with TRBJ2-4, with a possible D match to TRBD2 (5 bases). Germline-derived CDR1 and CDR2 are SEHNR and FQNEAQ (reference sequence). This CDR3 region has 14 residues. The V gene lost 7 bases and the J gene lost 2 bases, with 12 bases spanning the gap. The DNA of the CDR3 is TGTGCCAGCACCAAGGAGGCCCCCAAAAACATTCAGTACTTC. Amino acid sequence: CASTKEAPKNIQYF.

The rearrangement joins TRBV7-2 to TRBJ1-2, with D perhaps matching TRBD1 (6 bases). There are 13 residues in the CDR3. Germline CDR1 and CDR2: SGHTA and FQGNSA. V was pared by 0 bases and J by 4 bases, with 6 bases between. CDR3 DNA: TGTGCCAGCAGCTTAGCCAGGGGCTATGGCTACACCTTC. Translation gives CASSLARGYGYTF.

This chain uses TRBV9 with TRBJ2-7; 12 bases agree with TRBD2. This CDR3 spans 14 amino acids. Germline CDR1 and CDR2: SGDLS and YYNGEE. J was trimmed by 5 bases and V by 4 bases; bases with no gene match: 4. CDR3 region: CASSPSGGANEQYF. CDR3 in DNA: TGTGCCAGCAGCCCTAGCGGGGGGGCGAACGAGCAGTACTTC.

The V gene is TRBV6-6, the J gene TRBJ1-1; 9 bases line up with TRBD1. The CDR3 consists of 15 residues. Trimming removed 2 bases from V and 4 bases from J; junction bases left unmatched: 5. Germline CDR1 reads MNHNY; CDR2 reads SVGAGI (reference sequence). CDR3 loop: CASSYQDRGGTEAFF. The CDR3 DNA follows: TGTGCCAGCAGTTACCAGGACAGGGGAGGCACTGAAGCTTTCTTT.

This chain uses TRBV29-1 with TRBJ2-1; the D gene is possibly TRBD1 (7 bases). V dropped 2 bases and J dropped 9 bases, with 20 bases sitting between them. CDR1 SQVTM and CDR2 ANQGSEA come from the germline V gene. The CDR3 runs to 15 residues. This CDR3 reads CSVEPKGGGLGEQFF. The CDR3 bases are TGCAGCGTTGAACCGAAAGGAGGGGGCCTCGGTGAGCAGTTCTTC.

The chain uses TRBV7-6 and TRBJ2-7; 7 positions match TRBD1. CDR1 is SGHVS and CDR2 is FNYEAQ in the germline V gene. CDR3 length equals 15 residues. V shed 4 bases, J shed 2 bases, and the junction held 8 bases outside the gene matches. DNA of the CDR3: TGTGCCAGCAGCTCCCCACAGGGGTCTGCCTACGAGCAGTACTTC. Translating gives CASSSPQGSAYEQYF.

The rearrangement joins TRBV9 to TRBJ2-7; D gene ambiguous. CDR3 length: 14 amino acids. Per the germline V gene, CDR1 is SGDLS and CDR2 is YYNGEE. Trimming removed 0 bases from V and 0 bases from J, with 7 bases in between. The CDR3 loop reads CASSVAFSSYEQYF. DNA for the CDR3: TGTGCCAGCAGCGTAGCTTTCAGCTCCTACGAGCAGTACTTC.

Written as DNA, the CDR3 is TGCGCCAGCAGCTCGATCGCTAGCTGGGATGAGCAGTTCTTC. Protein product: CASSSIASWDEQFF. The chain combines TRBV5-1 with TRBJ2-1; tentatively, D is TRBD2 (5 bases). The CDR3 length is 14 residues. Germline CDR1 SGHRS, CDR2 YFSETQ. The V gene lost 3 bases and the J gene lost 8 bases, with 15 bases spanning the gap.

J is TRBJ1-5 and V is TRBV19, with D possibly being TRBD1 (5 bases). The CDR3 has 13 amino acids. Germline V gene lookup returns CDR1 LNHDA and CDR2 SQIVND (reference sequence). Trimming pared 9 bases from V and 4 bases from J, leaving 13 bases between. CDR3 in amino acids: CASDQAGNQPQHF. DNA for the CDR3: TGTGCCAGCGATCAAGCAGGGAATCAGCCCCAGCATTTT.

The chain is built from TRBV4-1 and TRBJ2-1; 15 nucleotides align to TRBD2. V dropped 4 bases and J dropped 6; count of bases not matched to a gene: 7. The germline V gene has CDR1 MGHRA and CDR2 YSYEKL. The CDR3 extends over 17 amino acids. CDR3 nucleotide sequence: TGCGCCAGCAGCCCCGGGACTAGCGGGGGGCCCCGCAATGAGCAGTTCTTC. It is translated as CASSPGTSGGPRNEQFF.

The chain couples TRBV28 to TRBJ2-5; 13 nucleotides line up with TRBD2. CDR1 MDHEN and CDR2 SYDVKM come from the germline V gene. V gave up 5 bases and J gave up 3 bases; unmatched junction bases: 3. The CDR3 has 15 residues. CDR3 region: CASSPTSGGKETQYF. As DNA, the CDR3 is TGTGCCAGCAGTCCGACTAGCGGGGGGAAAGAGACCCAGTACTTC. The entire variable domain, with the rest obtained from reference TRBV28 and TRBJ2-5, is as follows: DVKVTQSSRYLVKRTGEKVFLECVQDMDHENMFWYRQDPGLGLRLIYFSYDVKMKEKGDIPEGYSVSREKKERFSLILESASTNQTSMYLCASSPTSGGKETQYFGPGTRLLVL.

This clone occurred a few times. CDR3 nucleotide sequence: TGTGCCTGGAGGGCAGGGCTAAGCTCAAATGAAAAACTGTTTTTT. This gives the protein CAWRAGLSSNEKLFF. This chain connects TRBV30 to TRBJ1-4, with D maybe TRBD1 (5 bases). The CDR3 runs to 15 residues. V was shortened by 3 bases and J by 5 bases, with 16 bases between the two germline ends. Germline CDR1 GTSNPN, CDR2 SVGIG (reference sequence).

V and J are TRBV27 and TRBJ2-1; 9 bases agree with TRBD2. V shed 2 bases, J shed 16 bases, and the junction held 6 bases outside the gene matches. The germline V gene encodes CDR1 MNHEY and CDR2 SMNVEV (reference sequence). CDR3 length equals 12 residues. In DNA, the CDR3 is TGTGCCAGCAGTTTAACCAGGACTAGCGAATTCTTC. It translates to CASSLTRTSEFF.